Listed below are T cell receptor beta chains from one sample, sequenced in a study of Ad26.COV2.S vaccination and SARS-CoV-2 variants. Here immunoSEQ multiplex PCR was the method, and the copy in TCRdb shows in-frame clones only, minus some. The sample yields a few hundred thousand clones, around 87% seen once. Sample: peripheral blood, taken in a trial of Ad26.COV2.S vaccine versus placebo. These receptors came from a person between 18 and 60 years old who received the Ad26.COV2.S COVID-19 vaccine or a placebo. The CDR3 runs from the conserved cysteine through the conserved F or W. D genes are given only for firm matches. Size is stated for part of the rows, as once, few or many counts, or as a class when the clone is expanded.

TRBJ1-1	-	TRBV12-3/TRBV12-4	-	CASRRWGNTEAFF	TGTGCCAGCAGGAGGTGGGGGAACACTGAAGCTTTCTTT
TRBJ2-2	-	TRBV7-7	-	CASSLQRGTGELFF	TGTGCTAGCAGCTTGCAACGGGGAACCGGGGAGCTGTTTTTT
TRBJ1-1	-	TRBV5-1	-	CASSLADIGTANTEAFF	TGCGCCAGCAGCTTGGCGGATATAGGGACGGCGAACACTGAAGCTTTCTTT
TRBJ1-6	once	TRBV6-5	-	CASSREQGGNSPLHF	TGTGCCAGCAGTAGAGAACAGGGCGGTAATTCACCCCTCCACTTT
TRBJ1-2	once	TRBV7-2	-	CASSVPATGYGYTF	TGTGCCAGCAGTGTCCCTGCGACAGGCTATGGCTACACCTTC
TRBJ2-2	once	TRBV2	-	CASTLEGRNTGELFF	TGTGCCAGCACTCTTGAAGGACGAAACACCGGGGAGCTGTTTTTT
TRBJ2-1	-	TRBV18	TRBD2	CASSYGLAGSSYNEQFF	TGTGCCAGCTCATACGGACTAGCGGGAAGCTCCTACAATGAGCAGTTCTTC
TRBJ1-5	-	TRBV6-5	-	CASLRRDRLNQPQHF	TGTGCCAGCCTAAGACGAGACAGGCTCAATCAGCCCCAGCATTTT
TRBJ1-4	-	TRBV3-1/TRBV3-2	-	CASSQPRQRGSNEKLFF	TGTGCCAGCAGCCAACCCCGGCAAAGGGGATCTAATGAAAAACTGTTTTTT
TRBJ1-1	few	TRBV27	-	CASSHTGLLNTEAFF	TGTGCCAGCAGTCACACAGGGCTATTGAACACTGAAGCTTTCTTT
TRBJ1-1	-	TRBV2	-	CASRATGTEAFF	TGTGCCAGCAGGGCCACAGGGACTGAAGCTTTCTTT
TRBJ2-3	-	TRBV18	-	CASQNPGTDTQYF	TGTGCCAGCCAGAACCCGGGCACAGATACGCAGTATTTT
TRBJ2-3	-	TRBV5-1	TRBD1	CASSPSRDRADTQYF	TGCGCCAGCAGCCCGTCCCGGGACAGGGCCGATACGCAGTATTTT
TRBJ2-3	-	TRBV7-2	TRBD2	CASLAGLVTDTQYF	TGTGCCTCCCTAGCGGGATTAGTAACAGATACGCAGTATTTT
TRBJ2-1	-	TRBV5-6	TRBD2	CASSGDLAGVVNEQFF	TGTGCCAGCAGCGGGGATCTAGCGGGGGTCGTAAATGAGCAGTTCTTC
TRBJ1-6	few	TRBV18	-	CASSAYRAYNSPLHF	TGTGCCAGCTCCGCCTACAGAGCCTATAATTCACCCCTCCACTTT
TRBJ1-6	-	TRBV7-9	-	CASSLSSPLHF	TGTGCCAGCAGCTTAAGTTCACCCCTCCACTTT
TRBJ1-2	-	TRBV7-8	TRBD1	CASSPTTGTGYTF	TGTGCCAGCAGCCCGACGACAGGGACGGGCTACACCTTC
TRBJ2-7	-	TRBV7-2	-	CASSLVGQSPYEQYF	TGTGCCAGCAGCTTAGTGGGTCAGTCCCCCTACGAGCAGTACTTC
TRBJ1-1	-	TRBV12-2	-	CASRPVGPNTEAFF	TGTGCAAGTCGCCCAGTTGGACCGAACACTGAAGCTTTCTTT
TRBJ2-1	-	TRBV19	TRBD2	CATERGYSYNEQFF	TGTGCCACGGAGCGGGGGTACTCCTACAATGAGCAGTTCTTC
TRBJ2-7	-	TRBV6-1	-	CASSERGASPYEQYF	TGTGCCAGCAGTGAAAGAGGAGCTTCCCCCTACGAGCAGTACTTC
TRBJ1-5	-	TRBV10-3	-	CAISDQVGSNQPQHF	TGTGCCATCAGTGACCAGGTAGGGAGCAATCAGCCCCAGCATTTT
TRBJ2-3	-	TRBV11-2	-	CASSHPDSQDTQYF	TGTGCCAGCAGCCATCCCGACAGTCAAGATACGCAGTATTTT
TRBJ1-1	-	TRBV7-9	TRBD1	CASSGRQGLEAFF	TGTGCCAGCAGCGGACGACAGGGGCTTGAAGCTTTCTTT
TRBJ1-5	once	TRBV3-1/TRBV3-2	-	CASSQSNQPQHF	TGTGCCAGCAGCCAGAGCAATCAGCCCCAGCATTTT
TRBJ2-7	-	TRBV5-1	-	CASSGGYEQYF	TGCGCCAGCAGTGGGGGGTACGAGCAGTACTTC
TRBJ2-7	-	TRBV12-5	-	CASGLVVRGSISYEQYF	TGTGCTAGTGGTTTGGTAGTTCGTGGGTCAATAAGCTACGAGCAGTACTTC
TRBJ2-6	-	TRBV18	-	CASSPGTPDSGANVLTF	TGTGCCAGCTCACCAGGGACCCCAGACTCTGGGGCCAACGTCCTGACTTTC
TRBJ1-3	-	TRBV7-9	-	CASSSSGISGNTIYF	TGTGCCAGCAGCTCTAGTGGTATCTCTGGAAACACCATATATTTT